This T cell receptor beta chain was sequenced for a study of neurological immune-mediated disorders. Study-wide results and limits: Falling below healthy controls, multiple sclerosis showed the least TCR clonal expansion, while HTLV-1-associated myelopathy showed the most. CDR3 amino acid sequences found in expanded clones were never shared across subjects, suggesting private repertoires in all groups.

From 2 million PBMCs stored at -80 C, the unsorted libraries were generated. A 10-nucleotide random UMI tagged transcripts in template-switch 5'RACE cDNA synthesis. One entry per CDR3 protein results from TCRdb running MiXCR on the 5' RACE reads. The data hold roughly 50,000 distinct CDR3 sequences, with 16% observed a single time. Trimming cost V 5 bases and J 0 bases, with 14 bases left between them. Per germline, CDR1 LNHNV and CDR2 YYDKDF (reference sequence). The CDR3 is 15 amino acids. This clonotype was seen ten or more times. Its antigen is not identified. The source material was PBMCs. The chain recombines TRBV15 with TRBJ2-7; D tentatively reads TRBD1 or TRBD2 (5 bases each). This TCR derives from a man aged 55-75 years in good health. The CDR3 bases are TGTGCCACCAGCCGAACTAGGGGTAGCTCCTACGAGCAGTACTTC. Amino acids: CATSRTRGSSYEQYF. Together with reference TRBV15 and TRBJ2-7, the CDR3 gives the full variable domain: DAMVIQNPRYQVTQFGKPVTLSCSQTLNHNVMYWYQQKSSQAPKLLFHYYDKDFNNEADTPDNFQSRRPNTSFCFLDIRSPGLGDTAMYLCATSRTRGSSYEQYFGPGTRLTVT.